This entry lists 11 T cell receptor beta chains sequenced from one sample in a study of sequential checkpoint blockade in melanoma (dated by TCRdb to 2018 to 2020). Library preparation employed the immunoSEQ multiplex PCR assay. The table comes from immuneACCESS by way of TCRdb, which keeps in-frame sequences with V and J called. Part of the clones is missing from these tables; in studies checked, under half for an unresolved V gene and the rest for unknown reasons. For this sample there are about 7,800 clones; less than 65% appear just once. Approximately 8.9% of the sample rests with the top ten. The sample's treatment or condition label, in plain terms: randomized to nivolumab then ipilimumab (arm A) or the reverse (arm B). The source was CD8+ T cells sorted from blood (inferred from file names), collected from a patient given nivolumab and ipilimumab in sequence. The receptors shown here come from a human donor with melanoma.

The rearrangement joins TRBV7-9 to TRBJ2-7, with 13 bases fitting TRBD2. Germline lookup yields CDR1 SEHNR and CDR2 FQNEAQ (reference sequence). This CDR3 region has 16 residues. The junction had 5 bases not matched to a gene; V was cut back by 3 bases and J by 3 bases. CDR3 sequence reads: CASSFGTSGNFYEQYF. The CDR3 nucleotides are TGTGCCAGCAGCTTTGGGACTAGCGGGAATTTCTACGAGCAGTACTTC. The full variable domain, rest sourced from reference TRBV7-9 and TRBJ2-7, is DTGVSQNPRHKITKRGQNVTFRCDPISEHNRLYWYRQTLGQGPEFLTYFQNEAQLEKSRLLSDRFSAERPKGSFSTLEIQRTEQGDSAMYLCASSFGTSGNFYEQYFGPGTRLTVT.

J is TRBJ1-2 and V is TRBV6-1, with no clear D. Germline CDR1 is MNHNS and CDR2 is SASEGT. This CDR3 spans 15 amino acids. Trimming removed 4 bases from V and 4 bases from J, with 16 bases in between. CDR3 sequence reads: CASSGNVLGGYGYTF. CDR3 nucleotides: TGTGCCAGCAGTGGCAACGTACTAGGCGGCTATGGCTACACCTTC.

The chain couples TRBV7-9 to TRBJ2-1, with 13 bases that match TRBD2. CDR1 is SEHNR and CDR2 is FQNEAQ in the germline V gene (reference sequence). The CDR3 runs to 15 residues. Trimming removed 5 bases from V and 9 bases from J; junction bases left unmatched: 7. DNA of the CDR3: TGTGCCAGCAGCCTGCGGACTAGCGGGAGATTTGAGCAGTTCTTC. Protein product: CASSLRTSGRFEQFF.

By share, this clone ranks as medium-sized. The chain is built from TRBV19 and TRBJ1-2, with TRBD1 matching over 7 bases. Per germline, CDR1 LNHDA and CDR2 SQIVND (reference sequence). This CDR3 contains 13 residues. Trimming took 5 bases from V and 6 from J; bases not matched to a gene: 6. The CDR3 here is CASSFGQAHGYTF. The CDR3 DNA is TGTGCCAGTAGTTTCGGACAGGCCCATGGCTACACCTTC.

This clone was seen only a few times. The chain couples TRBV9 to TRBJ1-2, with D possibly being TRBD1 (5 bases). The CDR3 loop spans 14 amino acids. CDR1 SGDLS and CDR2 YYNGEE come from the germline V gene. The germline V and J ends were trimmed by 1 base and 4 bases, with 11 bases remaining between them. The CDR3 protein is CASSVTGVGYGYTF. The CDR3, as DNA: TGTGCCAGCAGCGTAACGGGGGTGGGCTATGGCTACACCTTC. Full variable domain (remainder filled in from reference TRBV9 and TRBJ1-2): DSGVTQTPKHLITATGQRVTLRCSPRSGDLSVYWYQQSLDQGLQFLIQYYNGEERAKGNILERFSAQQFPDLHSELNLSSLELGDSALYFCASSVTGVGYGYTFGSGTRLTVV.

V gene TRBV7-9 combines with J gene TRBJ1-2, with D perhaps matching TRBD1 (5 bases). CDR3 size: 13 residues. V lost 5 bases to trimming and J lost 7 bases, with 14 bases between them. Germline V CDR1 and CDR2: SEHNR, FQNEAQ (reference sequence). CDR3 amino acids: CASSPLTDTGYTF. CDR3 DNA sequence: TGTGCCAGCAGCCCCTTGACAGACACTGGCTACACCTTC.

This clone was found a few times. The chain combines TRBV7-9 with TRBJ2-1; 11 bases map to TRBD2. This CDR3 has 17 residues. V lost 2 bases and J lost 7; bases outside the gene matches: 10. Germline CDR1 and CDR2: SEHNR and FQNEAQ (reference sequence). CDR3 loop: CASSLSLAGGPGNEQFF. CDR3 sequence (DNA): TGTGCCAGCAGCTTAAGCTTAGCGGGAGGGCCAGGGAATGAGCAGTTCTTC.

The rearrangement joins TRBV28 to TRBJ1-5, with D possibly TRBD1 on 5 matching bases. V lost 5 bases to trimming and J lost 4 bases, with 9 bases between them. CDR3 length: 13 amino acids. The germline V gene encodes CDR1 MDHEN and CDR2 SYDVKM. The CDR3 region has the DNA TGTGCCAGCAGTCCAGCAGGGAATCAGCCCCAGCATTTT. Translation: CASSPAGNQPQHF.

The chain employs TRBV4-1 and TRBJ2-1; TRBD2 might be the D (7 bases). The germline gives CDR1 MGHRA, CDR2 YSYEKL. This CDR3 contains 16 residues. The ends were cut back, 3 bases at V and 7 bases at J, with 19 bases in the middle. This CDR3 is CASSQGGAAGGNEQFF. In DNA, the CDR3 is TGCGCCAGCAGCCAGGGGGGGGCGGCCGGGGGGAATGAGCAGTTCTTC.

This clone was found a few times. The gene calls are TRBV6-6 and TRBJ2-1; D is unclear. Germline loops: CDR1 MNHNY, CDR2 SVGAGI (reference sequence). There are 13 residues in the CDR3. Trimming shortened V by 0 bases and J by 7 bases, and 7 bases separated the two germline ends. CDR3 DNA sequence: TGTGCCAGCAGTTACTCAGGCAGGAATGAGCAGTTCTTC. Translation gives CASSYSGRNEQFF.

In this sample, this clone turned up a few times. The CDR3 DNA is TGTGCCAGCAGCTTAGGGGCAGGGCTCACTGAAGCTTTCTTT. Residues: CASSLGAGLTEAFF. The chain links TRBV11-2 to TRBJ1-1; D may be TRBD1 (5 bases). CDR1 SGHAT and CDR2 FQNNGV come from the germline V gene. Trimming removed 1 base at V and 4 bases at J, with 10 bases between. The length of the CDR3 is 14 residues.